These 7 T cell receptor beta chains originate from one sample sequenced in a study of T-cell memory formation after mild COVID-19. TCRdb passed the 5' RACE reads through MiXCR, listing each CDR3 protein once. The sample shows fewer than 300,000 distinct CDR3 sequences, roughly 18% of them seen only once. The sample taken for sequencing was PBMCs or a T cell subset sorted from them (not recorded which). The receptors originated from a man younger than 35 who had mild COVID-19 (a few samples of this study predate the infection). Cell type and time point are not known.

The chain is built from TRBV4-1 and TRBJ2-2, with D possibly TRBD1 on 6 matching bases. CDR3 size: 14 residues. V gave up 2 bases and J gave up 6 bases, with 10 bases separating them. From germline, CDR1 is MGHRA and CDR2 YSYEKL. The CDR3 is CASSQPGVAGELFF. As DNA, the CDR3 is TGCGCCAGCAGCCAACCAGGGGTCGCCGGGGAGCTGTTTTTT.

This clonotype came up many times. V and J are TRBV6-5 and TRBJ1-6; perhaps TRBD1 as D (6 bases). CDR1 and CDR2 (germline): MNHEY, SVGAGI. CDR3 length: 15 residues. V was trimmed by 6 bases and J by 9 bases, leaving 18 bases between them. Here the CDR3 reads CASSQYTGRSSPLHF. The CDR3 DNA sequence: TGTGCCAGCAGCCAGTACACAGGGAGATCTTCACCCCTCCACTTT.

This clonotype was observed a few times. V gene TRBV7-3 combines with J gene TRBJ2-5; D call uncertain. Germline V gene sequence: CDR1 SGHTA, CDR2 FQGTGA. CDR3 length: 13 amino acids. V lost 4 bases and J lost 5, with 11 bases in between. The CDR3 DNA reads TGTGCCAGCAGCTCCACGTCCGGGGAGACCCAGTACTTC. The encoded protein is CASSSTSGETQYF. Variable domain in full (rest from reference TRBV7-3 and TRBJ2-5): GAGVSQTPSNKVTEKGKYVELRCDPISGHTALYWYRQSLGQGPEFLIYFQGTGAADDSGLPNDRFFAVRPEGSVSTLKIQRTERGDSAVYLCASSSTSGETQYFGPGTRLLVL.

The rearrangement links TRBV7-9 to TRBJ1-6; D is uncertain. Trimming cost V 2 bases and J 5 bases, with 10 bases left between them. In germline, CDR1 is SEHNR, CDR2 FQNEAQ (reference sequence). This CDR3 spans 15 amino acids. This CDR3 is CASSLYVSNNSPLHF. The CDR3, as DNA: TGTGCCAGCAGCTTATATGTCAGTAATAATTCACCCCTCCACTTT.

The sample holds a few counts of this clonotype. The chain is built from TRBV5-1 and TRBJ2-1; possibly TRBD2 for D (6 bases). Trimming removed 2 bases at V and 0 bases at J, with 12 bases between. The CDR3 extends over 16 amino acids. The germline V gene encodes CDR1 SGHRS and CDR2 YFSETQ. CDR3 protein: CASSLSAGSSYNEQFF. The CDR3 coding sequence is TGCGCCAGCAGCTTATCGGCGGGGAGCTCCTACAATGAGCAGTTCTTC.

This clonotype was detected only a few times. The rearrangement joins TRBV20-1 to TRBJ1-3; possibly TRBD1 for D (6 bases). This CDR3 is built from 15 residues. V lost 4 bases, J lost 0 bases, and 13 bases lay in between. Germline loops: CDR1 DFQATT, CDR2 SNEGSKA (reference sequence). The CDR3, as DNA: TGCAGTGCTAAGAAGGACAGTCGCTCTGGAAACACCATATATTTT. It codes for CSAKKDSRSGNTIYF.

This sequence joins TRBV7-2 and TRBJ2-3; 10 nucleotides align to TRBD1. This CDR3 is 16 amino acids long. V shed 5 bases and J 8 bases; nucleotides not matched to a gene: 13. CDR1 and CDR2 from the germline V gene are SGHTA and FQGNSA. CDR3 protein: CASSANRDRGLGTQYF. In DNA form, the CDR3 reads TGTGCCAGCAGCGCAAACCGGGACAGGGGACTTGGTACGCAGTATTTT.